This is a list of T cell receptor beta chains from one sample in a study of cytomegalovirus exposure and HLA in healthy donors. Generated by immunoSEQ multiplex PCR, the TCRdb table keeps only in-frame clones and is missing some. This repertoire shows more than 300,000 clones, about nine tenths found once; its top ten account for 0.83%. The source material was PBMCs. The receptors shown here come from a woman aged 18-29 years in good health and CMV-seronegative. Each CDR3 is given with its conserved first and last residue.

V: TRBV19; J: TRBJ2-1; CDR3: CASSRQTGGALSSYNEQFF
V: TRBV7-3; J: TRBJ1-1; CDR3: CASSLTGTGLNTEAFF
V: TRBV7-2; J: TRBJ2-7; CDR3: CASSFTSGSSYEQYF
V: TRBV19; J: TRBJ1-5; CDR3: CASSIGVGTGGGQPQHF
V: TRBV27; J: TRBJ1-2; CDR3: CASTPGGAATANYGYTF
V: TRBV27; J: TRBJ1-1; CDR3: CASSLSTHPFRAFF
V: TRBV6-1; J: TRBJ1-2; CDR3: CASSEVGRRPLNYGYTF
V: TRBV28; J: TRBJ1-4; CDR3: CASSSGTGINEKLFF
V: TRBV28; J: TRBJ1-2; CDR3: CASTPGGRAGYTF
V: TRBV2; J: TRBJ2-2; CDR3: CASAPGQGLTGELFF
V: TRBV28; J: TRBJ2-2; CDR3: CASSLGTSGGRNTGELFF
V: TRBV19; J: TRBJ1-5; CDR3: CASRRDRNQPQHF
V: TRBV27; J: TRBJ1-3; CDR3: CASSSMTGMPGNTIYF
V: TRBV6-6; J: TRBJ2-7; CDR3: CASSYSSTDLSYEQYF
V: TRBV29-1; J: TRBJ2-1; CDR3: CSVEGGTSGGVPGNEQFF
V: TRBV7-6; J: TRBJ2-1; CDR3: CASSFVALSYNEQFF
V: TRBV5-1; J: TRBJ2-3; CDR3: CASFLGGSSTDTQYF
V: TRBV6-1; J: TRBJ2-7; CDR3: CASTLTGSSYEQYF
V: TRBV27; J: TRBJ2-1; CDR3: CASSSPAGRDEQFF